The clone carrying this TCR beta chain was observed a handful of times. Its antigen is as yet unknown. Clones were sequenced by immunoSEQ multiplex PCR, and TCRdb holds only the in-frame ones, with some missing. Here the sample spans 89,000 or so clones, around 83% being singletons. Chemo-refractory metastatic non-small-cell lung cancer patients received focal radiation with ipilimumab CTLA-4 blockade. The sample is drawn from a study of radiotherapy plus CTLA-4 blockade in lung cancer. Study-level background: Disease control was achieved by about 29% of patients, and objective responses by 18%.

General study points: Expansion of tumor-derived TCR clones was observed in blood after radiotherapy plus ipilimumab. Interferon-beta and early blood T cell clone dynamics reportedly predicted response best.

The source was peripheral blood, collected from a patient treated with radiotherapy plus ipilimumab. The TCR originated in a human donor with non-small cell lung cancer who had a partial response to radiotherapy plus ipilimumab.

The CDR3 DNA follows: TGTGCCAGCAGCACAGGACAGGGGCAGAAAGGAGAGACCCAGTACTTC. It is translated as CASSTGQGQKGETQYF. This rearrangement joins TRBV7-6 to TRBJ2-5, with 9 bases identical to TRBD1. Germline V gene lookup returns CDR1 SGHVS and CDR2 FNYEAQ. V lost 5 bases, J lost 4 bases, and 11 bases stayed unmatched. The CDR3 extends over 16 amino acids. Complete variable domain (other parts from reference TRBV7-6 and TRBJ2-5): GAGVSQSPRYKVTKRGQDVALRCDPISGHVSLYWYRQALGQGPEFLTYFNYEAQQDKSGLPNDRFSAERPEGSISTLTIQRTEQRDSAMYRCASSTGQGQKGETQYFGPGTRLLVL.